The 31 T cell receptor beta chains below all came from one sample that was sequenced in a study of shared clonotypes between healthy human individuals. Libraries were prepared by immunoSEQ multiplex PCR; TCRdb keeps only in-frame clonotypes and omits some of them. The data hold millions of clones, with 95% observed a single time. The sample was naive CD4+ T cells sorted from blood. Subset: CD45RA+ positively selected. All receptors come from a man in his late teens or twenties in good health.

The rearrangement uses TRBV10-3 and TRBJ1-3; D is perhaps TRBD1 (6 bases). The ends were cut back, 10 bases at V and 0 bases at J, with 13 bases in the middle. The CDR3 totals 14 residues. CDR1 is ENHRY and CDR2 is SYGVKD in the germline V gene. CDR3 amino acids: CATSGVRSGNTIYF. CDR3 sequence (DNA): TGTGCCACCTCAGGGGTCCGCTCTGGAAACACCATATATTTT.

This clone has only a few counts. Other DNA sequences within the sample encode an identical CDR3. The chain joins TRBV6-5 to TRBJ1-2; no clear D. The length of the CDR3 is 12 residues. V dropped 0 bases and J dropped 5 bases, with 4 bases sitting between them. Looked up from germline, CDR1 is MNHEY and CDR2 is SVGAGI. CDR3 DNA sequence: TGTGCCAGCAGTTACTCTGGGTATGGCTACACCTTC. Amino acid sequence: CASSYSGYGYTF.

This sequence joins TRBV9 and TRBJ2-4; 7 bases line up with TRBD1. The germline gives CDR1 SGDLS, CDR2 YYNGEE. V lost 0 bases to trimming and J lost 4 bases; unmatched junction nucleotides: 4. The CDR3 totals 15 residues. This CDR3 reads CASSVGGQTKNIQYF. DNA for the CDR3: TGTGCCAGCAGCGTAGGGGGACAGACAAAAAACATTCAGTACTTC.

This clone was counted between two and nine times. J is TRBJ1-4 and V is TRBV18; D is ambiguous. V lost 5 bases and J lost 4, with 14 bases in between. Germline V lookup: CDR1 KGHSH, CDR2 LQKENI. This CDR3 comprises 15 residues. CDR3 sequence: CASSRLATRNEKLFF. The DNA for the CDR3 is TGTGCCAGCTCAAGACTTGCTACCCGTAATGAAAAACTGTTTTTT.

The J gene is TRBJ1-5, the V gene TRBV6-1; 7 bases align to TRBD1. The CDR3 sequence is 14 residues long. Germline V gives CDR1 MNHNS, CDR2 SASEGT. V gave up 5 bases and J gave up 3 bases; unmatched junction bases: 4. The DNA of the CDR3 is TGTGCCAGCAGTCTGACAGGGAACAATCAGCCCCAGCATTTT. It yields the protein CASSLTGNNQPQHF.

J is TRBJ2-3 and V is TRBV5-1; TRBD2 aligns across 7 bases. The V segment lost 7 bases and the J segment 3 bases; nucleotides outside the gene matches: 5. Germline V gives CDR1 SGHRS, CDR2 YFSETQ. The CDR3 loop spans 13 amino acids. The CDR3 reads CASSGLFTDTQYF. The CDR3 nucleotides are TGCGCCAGCTCGGGACTATTTACAGATACGCAGTATTTT. The full variable domain, completed using reference TRBV5-1 and TRBJ2-3, is KAGVTQTPRYLIKTRGQQVTLSCSPISGHRSVSWYQQTPGQGLQFLFEYFSETQRNKGNFPGRFSGRQFSNSRSEMNVSTLELGDSALYLCASSGLFTDTQYFGPGTRLTVL.

The sample holds one count of this clone. This chain links TRBV6-5 with TRBJ2-7; D call uncertain. Between the trimmed V and J ends, which lost 6 bases and 3 bases, there was a span of 9 bases. The germline V gene has CDR1 MNHEY and CDR2 SVGAGI. The CDR3 sequence is 12 residues long. The chain's CDR3 is CASSASGYEQYF. In DNA form, the CDR3 reads TGTGCCAGCAGCGCATCGGGCTACGAGCAGTACTTC.

This clone has only one observation. The V gene is TRBV6-1, the J gene TRBJ1-2, with TRBD1 identical over 8 bases. The germline V gene has CDR1 MNHNS and CDR2 SASEGT. CDR3 length equals 14 residues. Losses at the gene ends were 4 bases for V and 5 bases for J; bases not matched to a gene: 6. The CDR3 loop reads CASSASGGKYGYTF. CDR3 in DNA: TGTGCCAGCAGTGCCTCAGGGGGCAAGTATGGCTACACCTTC.

This clone was seen only once. The chain couples TRBV5-4 to TRBJ1-6; possibly TRBD1 for D (5 bases). The germline V gene has CDR1 SGHNT and CDR2 YYREEE (reference sequence). Trimming removed 4 bases from V and 0 bases from J, with 14 bases in between. CDR3 length: 17 amino acids. The CDR3 here is CASSPGGAGSYNSPLHF. DNA for the CDR3: TGTGCCAGCAGCCCCGGGGGAGCAGGCTCCTATAATTCACCCCTCCACTTT. The complete variable domain, with remaining parts taken from reference TRBV5-4 and TRBJ1-6, reads ETGVTQSPTHLIKTRGQQVTLRCSSQSGHNTVSWYQQALGQGPQFIFQYYREEENGRGNFPPRFSGLQFPNYSSELNVNALELDDSALYLCASSPGGAGSYNSPLHFGNGTRLTVT.

The rearrangement joins TRBV2 to TRBJ1-2; D gene ambiguous. Per the germline V gene, CDR1 is SNHLY and CDR2 is FYNNEI. The ends were cut back, 2 bases at V and 7 bases at J, with 8 bases in the middle. CDR3 length equals 12 residues. The CDR3 sequence: CASSENRVGYTF. CDR3 DNA sequence: TGTGCCAGCAGTGAAAATAGGGTTGGCTACACCTTC. Using reference TRBV2 and TRBJ1-2 for the parts outside the CDR3, the full variable domain is EPEVTQTPSHQVTQMGQEVILRCVPISNHLYFYWYRQILGQKVEFLVSFYNNEISEKSEIFDDQFSVERPDGSNFTLKIRSTKLEDSAMYFCASSENRVGYTFGSGTRLTVV.

This clone was seen just once. The chain couples TRBV2 to TRBJ2-3, with 7 bases fitting TRBD1. This CDR3 is built from 14 residues. J was trimmed by 1 base and V by 7 bases; bases with no gene match: 5. Germline values: CDR1 SNHLY, CDR2 FYNNEI. The CDR3 DNA reads TGTGCCAGCAAGCCCGACAGGGGCACAGATACGCAGTATTTT. Its protein is CASKPDRGTDTQYF.

The chain couples TRBV28 to TRBJ2-7, with D perhaps matching TRBD1 (7 bases). The V gene's germline CDR1 is MDHEN and CDR2 SYDVKM. The ends were cut back, 5 bases at V and 7 bases at J, with 21 bases in the middle. The CDR3 has 15 amino acids. CDR3 sequence: CASSPARQGGLEQYF. CDR3 nucleotides: TGTGCCAGCAGTCCAGCCCGACAGGGAGGTTTGGAGCAGTACTTC.

This chain uses TRBV4-3 with TRBJ2-1; 11 nucleotides align to TRBD2. With V trimmed by 1 base and J by 5 bases, 4 bases remained unmatched. CDR1 is LGHNA, CDR2 YSLEER, per germline. This CDR3 spans 16 amino acids. CDR3 protein: CASSQAGLAVNNEQFF. The DNA for the CDR3 is TGCGCCAGCAGCCAAGCGGGACTAGCGGTTAACAATGAGCAGTTCTTC.

CDR3 amino acids: CASSLGGVAGGYEQYF. The CDR3 nucleotides are TGTGCCAGCAGCCTGGGGGGGGTAGCGGGAGGTTACGAGCAGTACTTC. V usage is TRBV7-8 and J usage is TRBJ2-7; 10 bases line up with TRBD2. There are 16 residues in the CDR3. V shed 5 bases and J 4 bases; nucleotides not matched to a gene: 11. CDR1 and CDR2 from the germline V gene are SGHVS and FQNEAQ.

The chain employs TRBV20-1 and TRBJ2-7; D gene ambiguous. This CDR3 is 11 amino acids long. The germline V and J ends were trimmed by 3 bases and 3 bases, with 6 bases remaining between them. Looked up from germline, CDR1 is DFQATT and CDR2 is SNEGSKA (reference sequence). The CDR3 here is CSASAHYEQYF. The CDR3 DNA is TGCAGTGCTAGCGCACACTACGAGCAGTACTTC.

The genes are TRBV9 and TRBJ2-1, with 9 nucleotides matching TRBD2. V dropped 0 bases and J dropped 5; count of bases not matched to a gene: 3. The CDR3 has 15 amino acids. CDR1 SGDLS and CDR2 YYNGEE come from the germline V gene. This chain's CDR3 is CASSVGGGRDNEQFF. CDR3 nucleotides: TGTGCCAGCAGCGTAGGTGGCGGGAGGGACAATGAGCAGTTCTTC.

This chain connects TRBV7-9 to TRBJ2-3, with 7 positions matching TRBD2. Per the germline V gene, CDR1 is SEHNR and CDR2 is FQNEAQ (reference sequence). This CDR3 region has 15 residues. Trimming removed 2 bases from V and 6 bases from J; junction bases left unmatched: 8. DNA for the CDR3: TGTGCCAGCAGCTTATGGGAGGGTCACGGGGATACGCAGTATTTT. Translating gives CASSLWEGHGDTQYF.

On this clone: A much larger clone is a single base away; this may be a read error. The chain has TRBV5-6 and TRBJ1-2, with D unclear. With 5 bases removed from V and 4 bases from J, the gap between germline ends came to 6 bases. This CDR3 spans 11 amino acids. The germline V gene has CDR1 SGHDT and CDR2 YYEEEE. In DNA form, the CDR3 reads TGTGCCAGCAGTAATGCCTATGGCTACACCTTC. Its protein product is CASSNAYGYTF.

V and J are TRBV18 and TRBJ1-1, with D perhaps TRBD1 (5 bases). The CDR3 runs 13 residues. CDR1 KGHSH and CDR2 LQKENI come from the germline V gene. V was clipped by 4 bases and J by 7 bases, with 13 bases between them. The CDR3, as DNA: TGTGCCAGCTCACGGGACCCGGGGGGTGAAGCTTTCTTT. As protein: CASSRDPGGEAFF.

This chain links TRBV7-9 with TRBJ2-7; 11 bases map to TRBD1. The length of the CDR3 is 16 residues. CDR1 is SEHNR and CDR2 is FQNEAQ in the germline V gene (reference sequence). With V trimmed by 2 bases and J by 4 bases, 7 bases remained unmatched. CDR3 nucleotides: TGTGCCAGCAGCTTAATCCGGGACAGGGGGTCTTACGAGCAGTACTTC. Translating it yields CASSLIRDRGSYEQYF.

This rearrangement joins TRBV19 to TRBJ1-2, with D unresolved. This CDR3 region has 13 residues. In germline, CDR1 is LNHDA, CDR2 SQIVND (reference sequence). The V gene lost 3 bases and the J gene lost 5 bases, with 10 bases spanning the gap. The CDR3 sequence: CASSMATEYGYTF. CDR3 nucleotide sequence: TGTGCCAGTAGTATGGCGACGGAGTATGGCTACACCTTC.

The chain joins TRBV30 to TRBJ1-5; D possibly corresponds to TRBD1 (5 bases). Trimming cost V 5 bases and J 4 bases, with 12 bases left between them. Germline V lookup: CDR1 GTSNPN, CDR2 SVGIG (reference sequence). The CDR3 is 13 residues long. The CDR3 DNA is TGTGCCTGGTCCCCAGGGTGGAATCAGCCCCAGCATTTT. Protein: CAWSPGWNQPQHF. The entire variable domain, with the rest obtained from reference TRBV30 and TRBJ1-5, is as follows: SQTIHQWPATLVQPVGSPLSLECTVEGTSNPNLYWYRQAAGRGLQLLFYSVGIGQISSEVPQNLSASRPQDRQFILSSKKLLLSDSGFYLCAWSPGWNQPQHFGDGTRLSIL.

This clone came up once. CDR3 sequence reads: CASSTGQNLEQYF. The CDR3 bases are TGTGCCAGCAGTACCGGACAGAACCTCGAGCAGTACTTC. The chain employs TRBV2 and TRBJ2-7; a possible D gene is TRBD1 (6 bases). The germline CDR1 and CDR2 sequences are SNHLY and FYNNEI. The V and J ends lost 5 bases and 6 bases respectively, with 14 bases between them. The CDR3 covers 13 residues.

V and J are TRBV20-1 and TRBJ2-7; TRBD1 is a possible D gene (6 bases). The CDR3 length is 11 residues. Germline CDR1 is DFQATT and CDR2 is SNEGSKA (reference sequence). V dropped 3 bases and J dropped 6 bases, with 9 bases sitting between them. The DNA for the CDR3 is TGCAGTGCTAGCTACAGGGCCGAGCAGTACTTC. Protein sequence: CSASYRAEQYF.

The V and J genes are TRBV7-9 and TRBJ1-1; weak D call: TRBD1 (5 bases). The CDR3 is made up of 13 amino acids. The V end was cut by 4 bases, the J end by 2 bases, with 8 bases between. Germline V CDR1 and CDR2: SEHNR, FQNEAQ (reference sequence). The CDR3 loop is CASSSQANTEAFF. DNA for the CDR3: TGTGCCAGCAGCTCACAGGCAAACACTGAAGCTTTCTTT.

The chain has TRBV19 and TRBJ1-2; D is perhaps TRBD1 (6 bases). The germline gives CDR1 LNHDA, CDR2 SQIVND (reference sequence). V was cut by 5 bases and J by 8 bases, with 21 bases left in between. The CDR3 is 15 residues long. In DNA, the CDR3 is TGTGCCAGTAGTGATCGACCGGGGACATTTGGGGGCTACACCTTC. It codes for CASSDRPGTFGGYTF.

Concerning this clone: Other DNA sequences in the sample encode the same CDR3. The rearrangement links TRBV5-4 to TRBJ2-2; possible D gene TRBD2, 6 bases. Germline CDR1 SGHNT, CDR2 YYREEE (reference sequence). The V end was cut by 0 bases, the J end by 2 bases, with 8 bases between. The CDR3 spans 15 residues. DNA for the CDR3: TGTGCCAGCAGCTTGGGCGGGGTCAACACCGGGGAGCTGTTTTTT. Encoded protein: CASSLGGVNTGELFF.

CDR3 amino acids: CASSGTGSPLHF. The CDR3 nucleotides read TGTGCCAGCAGTGGGACAGGATCACCCCTCCACTTT. The chain employs TRBV2 and TRBJ1-6, with 7 positions matching TRBD1. The V segment lost 4 bases and the J segment 10 bases; nucleotides outside the gene matches: 1. The germline V gene encodes CDR1 SNHLY and CDR2 FYNNEI. This CDR3 region has 12 residues. The full variable domain, completed using reference TRBV2 and TRBJ1-6, is EPEVTQTPSHQVTQMGQEVILRCVPISNHLYFYWYRQILGQKVEFLVSFYNNEISEKSEIFDDQFSVERPDGSNFTLKIRSTKLEDSAMYFCASSGTGSPLHFGNGTRLTVT.

A word on this clone: Other DNA sequences in the same sample also yield this CDR3. The V and J genes are TRBV5-6 and TRBJ2-3; no firm D call. The V and J ends lost 1 base and 5 bases respectively, with 8 bases between them. Germline V lookup: CDR1 SGHDT, CDR2 YYEEEE. This CDR3 is 13 amino acids long. The CDR3: CASSLTGGDTQYF. The CDR3 DNA reads as TGTGCCAGCAGCTTGACGGGCGGAGATACGCAGTATTTT.

The chain couples TRBV19 to TRBJ2-5; D might be TRBD1 (6 bases). Matching the DNA end better, TRBJ2-7 makes the J call doubtful. This CDR3 has 16 residues. Germline assignment: CDR1 LNHDA and CDR2 SQIVND (reference sequence). The CDR3 loop reads CASSSGTKGSSYEQYF. The CDR3 bases are TGTGCCAGTAGCTCCGGGACAAAAGGTTCCTCCTACGAGCAGTACTTC.

As regards this clone: Other DNA sequences in this specimen translate into the identical CDR3. The chain links TRBV7-9 to TRBJ1-1, with 8 bases aligning to TRBD1. The V gene's germline CDR1 is SEHNR and CDR2 FQNEAQ (reference sequence). Unmatched junction bases numbered 1, after V lost 3 bases and J lost 4 bases. The CDR3 runs 13 residues. The DNA of the CDR3 is TGTGCCAGCAGCTTTCAGGGGGCCACTGAAGCTTTCTTT. Protein: CASSFQGATEAFF.